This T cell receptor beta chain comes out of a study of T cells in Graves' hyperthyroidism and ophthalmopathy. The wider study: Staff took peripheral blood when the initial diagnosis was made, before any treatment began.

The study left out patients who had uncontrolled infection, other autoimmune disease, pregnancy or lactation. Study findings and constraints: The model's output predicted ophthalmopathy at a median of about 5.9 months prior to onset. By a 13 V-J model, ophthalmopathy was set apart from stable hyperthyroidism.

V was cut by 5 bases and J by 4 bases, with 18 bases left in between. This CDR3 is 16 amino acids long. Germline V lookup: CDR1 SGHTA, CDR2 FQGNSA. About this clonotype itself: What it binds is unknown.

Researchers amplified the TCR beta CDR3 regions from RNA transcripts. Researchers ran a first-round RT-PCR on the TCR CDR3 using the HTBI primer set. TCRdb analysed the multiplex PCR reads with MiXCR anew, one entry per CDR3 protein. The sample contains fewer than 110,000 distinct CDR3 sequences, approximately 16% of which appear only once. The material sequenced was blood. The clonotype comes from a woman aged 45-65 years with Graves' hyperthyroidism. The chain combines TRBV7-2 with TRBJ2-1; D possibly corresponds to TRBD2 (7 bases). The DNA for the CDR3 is TGTGCCAGCAGCCCCTACCGCGGGGGCCTTTACAATGAGCAGTTCTTC. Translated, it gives CASSPYRGGLYNEQFF.